Listed here are 12 T cell receptor beta chains from one sample, sequenced in a study of cytomegalovirus exposure and HLA in healthy donors. In the PCR, 60 Vbeta and 13 Jbeta primers were used. The data were produced by immunoSEQ multiplex PCR, yet TCRdb's version contains in-frame clones alone and is incomplete. The sample holds about 58,000 clones. Sequenced material: PBMCs. The source of these receptors is a male donor in good health and CMV-seronegative.

This chain uses TRBV7-2 with TRBJ1-5; TRBD1 is a possible D gene (5 bases). V was pared by 1 base and J by 15 bases, with 22 bases between. The germline V gene encodes CDR1 SGHTA and CDR2 FQGNSA. This CDR3 comprises 15 residues. The CDR3 is CASSLGGGNGDQRHF. The CDR3 DNA reads as TGTGCCAGCAGCTTAGGGGGGGGGAATGGGGATCAGAGGCATTTT.

This rearrangement joins TRBV4-3 to TRBJ1-4; 9 nucleotides line up with TRBD1. CDR1 and CDR2 from the germline V gene are LGHNA and YSLEER. The CDR3 runs to 15 residues. Trimming cost V 3 bases and J 6 bases; bases outside gene matches: 5. DNA of the CDR3: TGCGCCAGCAGCCAGGACAGGGGACCTGATGAAAAACTGTTTTTT. Amino acid sequence: CASSQDRGPDEKLFF.

The V call is TRBV18, the J call TRBJ2-1, with 14 bases that match TRBD2. The germline V gene encodes CDR1 KGHSH and CDR2 LQKENI. The CDR3 is 16 amino acids. Germline trimming cut 8 bases from V and 7 bases from J; bases unmatched to any gene: 10. The CDR3 nucleotides are TGTGCCAGCGCCCTCGGACTAGCGGGAGGTAATAATGAGCAGTTCTTC. Residues: CASALGLAGGNNEQFF.

This sequence joins TRBV29-1 and TRBJ2-7; D not certain. The germline V and J ends were trimmed by 4 bases and 3 bases, with 10 bases remaining between them. CDR1 and CDR2 from the germline V gene are SQVTM and ANQGSEA. This CDR3 spans 12 amino acids. This CDR3 is CSVVSPRYEQYF. In nucleotides, the CDR3 is TGCAGCGTTGTGAGCCCCCGCTACGAGCAGTACTTC.

In DNA, the CDR3 is TGTGCCAGCAGGCCCCTCAGGGGACCTACGAGAGAGCAGTACTTC. This gives the protein CASRPLRGPTREQYF. The chain carries TRBV28 and TRBJ2-7, with D possibly TRBD1 on 6 matching bases. CDR1 and CDR2 from the germline V gene are MDHEN and SYDVKM. This CDR3 contains 15 residues. Trimming left V 6 bases short and J 7 bases short, with 22 bases between.

J is TRBJ2-7 and V is TRBV4-1; the D is unclear. With 4 bases removed from V and 3 bases from J, the gap between germline ends came to 13 bases. CDR1 MGHRA and CDR2 YSYEKL come from the germline V gene. CDR3 length: 14 amino acids. The CDR3 spells CASSPAISDYEQYF. The CDR3 bases are TGCGCCAGCAGCCCCGCAATATCAGACTACGAGCAGTACTTC.

The V call is TRBV28, the J call TRBJ2-7; D is possibly TRBD2 (6 bases). The V end lost 3 bases, the J end lost 3 bases, and 12 bases lay between the germline ends. The germline V gene encodes CDR1 MDHEN and CDR2 SYDVKM. This CDR3 has 14 residues. The CDR3 region is CASSLEGIVYEQYF. The DNA for the CDR3 is TGTGCCAGCAGTTTGGAGGGTATTGTCTACGAGCAGTACTTC.

The rearrangement joins TRBV5-5 to TRBJ1-2; no definite D call. V gave up 4 bases and J gave up 4 bases, with 14 bases separating them. The germline gives CDR1 SGHKS, CDR2 YYEKEE (reference sequence). The CDR3 has 14 amino acids. The CDR3 DNA follows: TGTGCCAGCAGCCGAGGGAAACCCTCCTATGGCTACACCTTC. Protein sequence: CASSRGKPSYGYTF.

Note on this clone: At one boundary the junction diverges from the germline segment, which might be a read error. The chain joins TRBV30 to TRBJ2-3, with D possibly TRBD2 on 5 matching bases. CDR1 is GTSNPN and CDR2 is SVGIG in the germline V gene (reference sequence). The CDR3 extends over 15 amino acids. Here the CDR3 reads CAGSLREIRTDTQYF. Here the CDR3 DNA reads TGTGCCGGGAGTCTCCGGGAAATCCGCACAGATACGCAGTATTTT.

The genes are TRBV6-6 and TRBJ1-1; no clear D. Deletions cut 4 bases from V and 0 bases from J, with 9 bases between. Per the germline V gene, CDR1 is MNHNY and CDR2 is SVGAGI (reference sequence). The CDR3 runs 14 residues. CDR3 bases: TGTGCCAGCAGTTCCCCAGGTGTGAACACTGAAGCTTTCTTT. Residues: CASSSPGVNTEAFF.

Notes on this clone: This CDR3 is also generated by other DNA sequences in the sample. This chain joins TRBV6-1 and TRBJ2-7; 11 bases match TRBD2. This CDR3 has 15 amino acids. V dropped 2 bases and J dropped 2; count of bases not matched to a gene: 2. The germline V gene encodes CDR1 MNHNS and CDR2 SASEGT. The CDR3 sequence is CASSETSGGAYEQYF. The CDR3, as DNA: TGTGCCAGCAGTGAAACTAGCGGGGGCGCCTACGAGCAGTACTTC.

Turning to this clone: The germline gene is not matched at one end of the junction; a read error may be the cause. The chain combines TRBV30 with TRBJ2-3, with D tentatively TRBD1 (6 bases). Germline V CDR1 and CDR2: GTSNPN, SVGIG (reference sequence). The CDR3 consists of 15 residues. CDR3 DNA sequence: TGTGCCGGGAGTGTTGGCAGGGGAAGCACAGATACGCAGTATTTT. As protein: CAGSVGRGSTDTQYF.